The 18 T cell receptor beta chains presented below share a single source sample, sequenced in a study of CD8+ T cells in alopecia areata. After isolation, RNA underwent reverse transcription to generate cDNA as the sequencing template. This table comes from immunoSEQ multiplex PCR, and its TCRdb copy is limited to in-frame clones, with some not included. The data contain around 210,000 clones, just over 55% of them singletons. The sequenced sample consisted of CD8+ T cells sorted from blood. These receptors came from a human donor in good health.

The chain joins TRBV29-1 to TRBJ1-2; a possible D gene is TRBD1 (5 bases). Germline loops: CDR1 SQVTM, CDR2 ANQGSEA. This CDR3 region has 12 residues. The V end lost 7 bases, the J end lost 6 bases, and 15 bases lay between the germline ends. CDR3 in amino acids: CSAEGYGDGYTF. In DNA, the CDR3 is TGCAGCGCCGAGGGGTACGGGGATGGCTACACCTTC.

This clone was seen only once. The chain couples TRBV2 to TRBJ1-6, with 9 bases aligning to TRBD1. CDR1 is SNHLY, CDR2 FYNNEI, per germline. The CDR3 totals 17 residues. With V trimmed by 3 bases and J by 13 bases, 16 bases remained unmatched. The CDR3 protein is CASSELPGQGFWYPLHF. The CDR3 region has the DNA TGTGCCAGCAGTGAGCTCCCGGGACAGGGTTTTTGGTATCCCCTCCACTTT.

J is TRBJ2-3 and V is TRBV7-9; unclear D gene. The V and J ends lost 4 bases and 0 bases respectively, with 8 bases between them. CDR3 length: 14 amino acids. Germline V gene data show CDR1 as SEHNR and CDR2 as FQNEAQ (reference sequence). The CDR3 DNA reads TGTGCCAGCAGCTCCGGACCGAGCACAGATACGCAGTATTTT. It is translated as CASSSGPSTDTQYF.

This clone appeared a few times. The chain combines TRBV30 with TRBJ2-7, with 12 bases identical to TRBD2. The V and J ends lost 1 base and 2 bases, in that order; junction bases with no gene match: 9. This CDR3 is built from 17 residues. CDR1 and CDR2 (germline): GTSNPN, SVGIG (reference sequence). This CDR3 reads CAWSGLAGDLGPYEQYF. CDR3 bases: TGTGCCTGGAGTGGACTAGCGGGGGATCTCGGACCCTACGAGCAGTACTTC.

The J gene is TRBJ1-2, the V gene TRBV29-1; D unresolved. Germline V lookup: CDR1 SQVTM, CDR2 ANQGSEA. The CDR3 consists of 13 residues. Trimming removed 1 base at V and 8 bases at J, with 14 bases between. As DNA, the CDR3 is TGCAGCGTTGAAGCCGCCGACACTGGAGGCTACACCTTC. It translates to CSVEAADTGGYTF. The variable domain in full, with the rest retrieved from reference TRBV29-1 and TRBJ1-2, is SAVISQKPSRDICQRGTSLTIQCQVDSQVTMMFWYRQQPGQSLTLIATANQGSEATYESGFVIDKFPISRPNLTFSTLTVSNMSPEDSSIYLCSVEAADTGGYTFGSGTRLTVV.

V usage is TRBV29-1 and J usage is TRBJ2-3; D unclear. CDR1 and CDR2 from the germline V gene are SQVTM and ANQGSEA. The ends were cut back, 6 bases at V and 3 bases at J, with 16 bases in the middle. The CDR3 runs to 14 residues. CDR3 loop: CSVTELYKTDTQYF. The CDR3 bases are TGCAGCGTCACGGAACTCTATAAGACAGATACGCAGTATTTT.

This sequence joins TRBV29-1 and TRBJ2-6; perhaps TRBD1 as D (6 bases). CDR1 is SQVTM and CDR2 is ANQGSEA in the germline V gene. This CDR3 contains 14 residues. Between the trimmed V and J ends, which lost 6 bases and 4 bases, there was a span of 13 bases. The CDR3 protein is CSVGTGLGANVLTF. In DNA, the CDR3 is TGCAGCGTAGGAACAGGGCTCGGGGCCAACGTCCTGACTTTC.

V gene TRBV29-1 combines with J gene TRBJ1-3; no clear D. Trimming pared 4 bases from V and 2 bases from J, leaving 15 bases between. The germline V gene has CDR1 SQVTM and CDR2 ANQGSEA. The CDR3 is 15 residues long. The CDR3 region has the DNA TGCAGCGTTGGGAACCTGACGGCCACTGGAAACACCATATATTTT. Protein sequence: CSVGNLTATGNTIYF.

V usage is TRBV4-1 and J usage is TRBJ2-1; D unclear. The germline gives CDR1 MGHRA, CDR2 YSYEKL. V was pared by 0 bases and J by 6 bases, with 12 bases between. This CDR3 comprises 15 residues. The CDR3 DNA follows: TGCGCCAGCAGCCAAGAAGTAGGGATGAGCAATGAGCAGTTCTTC. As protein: CASSQEVGMSNEQFF.

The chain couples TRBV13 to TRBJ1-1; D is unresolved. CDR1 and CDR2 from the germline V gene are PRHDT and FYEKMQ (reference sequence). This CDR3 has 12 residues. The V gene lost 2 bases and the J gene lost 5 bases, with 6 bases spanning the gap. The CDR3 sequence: CASSLLRTEAFF. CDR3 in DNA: TGTGCCAGCAGCTTACTTCGAACTGAAGCTTTCTTT.

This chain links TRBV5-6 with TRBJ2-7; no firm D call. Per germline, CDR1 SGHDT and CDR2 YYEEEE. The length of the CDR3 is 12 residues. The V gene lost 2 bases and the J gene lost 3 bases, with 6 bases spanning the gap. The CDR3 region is CASSFPGYEQYF. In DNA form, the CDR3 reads TGTGCCAGCAGCTTCCCGGGCTACGAGCAGTACTTC.

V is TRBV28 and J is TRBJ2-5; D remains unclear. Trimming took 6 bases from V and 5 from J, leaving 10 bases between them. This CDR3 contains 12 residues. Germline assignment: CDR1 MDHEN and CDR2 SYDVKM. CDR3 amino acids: CASSHTGETQYF. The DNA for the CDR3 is TGTGCCAGCAGCCACACCGGGGAGACCCAGTACTTC.

Here the CDR3 reads CASSIAGEADEQYF. The CDR3 DNA reads as TGTGCCAGCAGCATCGCCGGGGAGGCGGACGAGCAGTACTTC. V usage is TRBV7-8 and J usage is TRBJ2-7; perhaps TRBD2 as D (6 bases). The CDR3 runs 14 residues. V lost 5 bases and J 5 bases, leaving 16 bases between the germline ends. Germline values: CDR1 SGHVS, CDR2 FQNEAQ.

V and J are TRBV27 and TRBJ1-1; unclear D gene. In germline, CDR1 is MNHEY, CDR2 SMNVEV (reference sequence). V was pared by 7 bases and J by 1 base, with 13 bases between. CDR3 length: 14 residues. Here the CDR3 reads CASKVGGPNTEAFF. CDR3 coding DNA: TGTGCCAGCAAAGTTGGCGGGCCGAACACTGAAGCTTTCTTT.

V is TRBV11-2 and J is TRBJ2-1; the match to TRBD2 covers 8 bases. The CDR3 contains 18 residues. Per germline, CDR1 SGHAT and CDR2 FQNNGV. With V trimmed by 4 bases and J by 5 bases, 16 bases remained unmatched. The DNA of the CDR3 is TGTGCCAGCAGCTCCCTAGGACTAGCAAGGGTAACTGACAATGAGCAGTTCTTC. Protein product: CASSSLGLARVTDNEQFF.

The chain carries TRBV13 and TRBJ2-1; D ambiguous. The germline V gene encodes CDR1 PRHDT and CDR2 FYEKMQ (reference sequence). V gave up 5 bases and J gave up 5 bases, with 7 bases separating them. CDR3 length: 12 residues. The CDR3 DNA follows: TGTGCCAGCAGCGTATCGCACAATGAGCAGTTCTTC. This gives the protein CASSVSHNEQFF. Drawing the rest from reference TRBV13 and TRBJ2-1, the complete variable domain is AAGVIQSPRHLIKEKRETATLKCYPIPRHDTVYWYQQGPGQDPQFLISFYEKMQSDKGSIPDRFSAQQFSDYHSELNMSSLELGDSALYFCASSVSHNEQFFGPGTRLTVL.

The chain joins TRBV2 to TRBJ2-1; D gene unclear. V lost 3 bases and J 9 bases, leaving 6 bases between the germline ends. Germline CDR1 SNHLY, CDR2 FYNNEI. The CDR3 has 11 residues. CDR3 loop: CASSDWTEQFF. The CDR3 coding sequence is TGTGCCAGCAGTGACTGGACTGAGCAGTTCTTC.

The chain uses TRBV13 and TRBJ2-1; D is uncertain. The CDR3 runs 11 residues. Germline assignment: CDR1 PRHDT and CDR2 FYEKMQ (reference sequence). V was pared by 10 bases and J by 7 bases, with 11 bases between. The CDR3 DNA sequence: TGTGCCACCCAATCCCCGAATGAGCAGTTCTTC. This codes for CATQSPNEQFF.